Below are 9 T cell receptor beta chains sequenced from a single sample in a study of tumor and adjacent non-tumor tissue in lung cancer. TCRbeta libraries were built with three rounds of nested PCR, modified from ARM-PCR. TCRdb re-derived calls from the multiplex PCR reads in MiXCR, one entry per CDR3 protein. This table holds over 40,000 distinct CDR3 sequences, 74% found once. The template was RNA from unsorted bulk tissue. This non-tumor lung sample came from over 3 cm beyond the tumor edge. The source material was distant non-tumor lung tissue. These receptors were taken from a woman in her sixties with non-small cell lung cancer.

Comment on this clonotype: A read error may explain this, as a much larger clone is one base away. V and J are TRBV21-1 and TRBJ2-5. TRBV21-1 is a pseudogene locus. The CDR3 spans 13 residues. CDR3 sequence reads: CASSKAATETQYF. CDR3 sequence (DNA): TGTGCCAGCAGCAAAGCGGCCACAGAGACCCAGTACTTC.

As regards this clonotype: One end of the junction does not line up with germline, which may come from a read error. V and J are TRBV15 and TRBJ1-4, with 8 bases identical to TRBD1. CDR1 LNHNV and CDR2 YYDKDF come from the germline V gene (reference sequence). The CDR3 has 14 residues. The CDR3 region is CVTSRGLMGEKLFF. In nucleotides, the CDR3 is TGTGTCACCAGCAGGGGGCTGATGGGTGAAAAACTGTTTTTT.

Note on this clonotype: Without the conserved terminal phenylalanine or tryptophan, this CDR3 likely stems from a read error. The chain joins TRBV4-3 to TRBJ2-6; D is perhaps TRBD1 (6 bases). Germline V lookup: CDR1 LGHNA, CDR2 YSLEER. This CDR3 has 16 amino acids. In DNA form, the CDR3 reads TGCGCCAGCAGCCAAGAAACAGGGTCTGGGGCCAACCTCCTGACTTCC. This codes for CASSQETGSGANLLTS.

In this sample, this clonotype turned up many times. V and J are TRBV30 and TRBJ2-7; D not certain. CDR3 length: 13 amino acids. Germline CDR1 GTSNPN, CDR2 SVGIG (reference sequence). Trimming removed 3 bases at V and 1 base at J, with 10 bases between. Written as DNA, the CDR3 is TGTGCCTGGAGCCGTACTGATTCCTACGAGCAGTACTTC. Its translation is CAWSRTDSYEQYF.

The sample holds many counts of this clonotype. The genes are TRBV5-8 and TRBJ1-5; D might be TRBD1 (6 bases). Trimming pared 0 bases from V and 2 bases from J, leaving 12 bases between. CDR1 and CDR2 (germline): SGHTS, YDEGEE. The CDR3 length is 16 residues. The CDR3 spells CASSLGGAGGNQPQHF. The CDR3 DNA sequence: TGTGCCAGCAGCTTGGGGGGGGCCGGTGGCAATCAGCCCCAGCATTTT. Full variable domain (rest looked up from reference TRBV5-8 and TRBJ1-5): EAGVTQSPTHLIKTRGQQATLRCSPISGHTSVYWYQQALGLGLQFLLWYDEGEERNRGNFPPRFSGRQFPNYSSELNVNALELEDSALYLCASSLGGAGGNQPQHFGDGTRLSIL.

This clonotype was detected only a few times. This could be a read error, since a much larger clone is one nucleotide away. This sequence joins TRBV11-2 and TRBJ2-2; 7 positions match TRBD2. CDR1 is SGHAT and CDR2 is FQNNGV in the germline V gene. This CDR3 spans 15 amino acids. CDR3 sequence (DNA): TGTGCCAGCAGCTTACGGCAGGAGGCGAGCGGGGAGCTGCTTTTT. This translates into CASSLRQEASGELLF. The full variable domain, its missing parts supplied by reference TRBV11-2 and TRBJ2-2, is EAGVAQSPRYKIIEKRQSVAFWCNPISGHATLYWYQQILGQGPKLLIQFQNNGVVDDSQLPKDRFSAERLKGVDSTLKIQPAKLEDSAVYLCASSLRQEASGELLFGEGSRLTVL.

As for this clonotype: This sequence may be a read error, since a much larger clone differs from it by one base. The chain links TRBV28 to TRBJ1-6, with 7 bases identical to TRBD1. V gave up 8 bases and J gave up 11 bases; unmatched junction bases: 9. Germline loops: CDR1 MDHEN, CDR2 SYDVKM. CDR3 length equals 13 residues. This CDR3 is CASSVQGSPPLHF. For the CDR3, the DNA is TGTGCCAGCTCGGTACAGGGGAGTCCACCCCTCCACTTT.

About this clonotype itself: The junction differs from germline at one of its ends, possibly a read error. V gene TRBV11-2 combines with J gene TRBJ2-7; D is possibly TRBD2 (5 bases). This CDR3 is 15 amino acids long. Germline values: CDR1 SGHAT, CDR2 FQNNGV. Here the CDR3 DNA reads TGTGCCAGCAGCCTAGCCCTACCCTCGGCACACAAGCAGTGCTTC. It specifies CASSLALPSAHKQCF. The whole variable domain, filled in from reference TRBV11-2 and TRBJ2-7, reads EAGVAQSPRYKIIEKRQSVAFWCNPISGHATLYWYQQILGQGPKLLIQFQNNGVVDDSQLPKDRFSAERLKGVDSTLKIQPAKLEDSAVYLCASSLALPSAHKQCFGPGTRLTVT.

Notes on this clonotype: A much larger clone differs from this one at a single base, so this may be a read error. This rearrangement joins TRBV10-2 to TRBJ2-1, with a tentative D call TRBD2 (6 bases). Germline lookup yields CDR1 WSHSY and CDR2 SAAADI. This CDR3 is built from 12 residues. CDR3: CASCEIFAGWFF. The DNA for the CDR3 is TGCGCCAGCTGTGAAATCTTCGCGGGGTGGTTCTTC.